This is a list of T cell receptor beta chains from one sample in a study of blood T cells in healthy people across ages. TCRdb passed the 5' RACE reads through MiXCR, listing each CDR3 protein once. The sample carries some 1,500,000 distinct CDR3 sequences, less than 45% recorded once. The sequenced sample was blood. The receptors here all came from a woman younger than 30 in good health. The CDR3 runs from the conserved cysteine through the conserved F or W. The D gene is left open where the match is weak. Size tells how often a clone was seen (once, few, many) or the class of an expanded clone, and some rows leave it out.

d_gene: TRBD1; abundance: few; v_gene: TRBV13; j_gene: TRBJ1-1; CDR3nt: TGTGCCAGCAGCTGGGGACAGCCAGCCATGAACACTGAAGCTTTCTTT; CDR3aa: CASSWGQPAMNTEAFF
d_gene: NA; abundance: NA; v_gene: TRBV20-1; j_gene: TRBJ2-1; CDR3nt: TGCAGTGCGGACCGGGGGTCCGGTTACAATGAGCAGTTCTTC; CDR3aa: CSADRGSGYNEQFF
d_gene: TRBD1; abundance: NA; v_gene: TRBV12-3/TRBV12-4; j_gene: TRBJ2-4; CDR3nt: TGTGCCAGCAGTCCTTATCGACAGGGCCCCATTCAGTACTTC; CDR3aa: CASSPYRQGPIQYF
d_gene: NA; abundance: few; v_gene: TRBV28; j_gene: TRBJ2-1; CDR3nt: TGTGCCAGCAGTCCCGCCCGGACAGCTTACAATGAGCAGTTCTTC; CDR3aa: CASSPARTAYNEQFF
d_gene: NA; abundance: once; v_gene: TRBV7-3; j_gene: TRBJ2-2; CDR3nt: TGTGCCAGCAGCTTAATTCCGGGGGCTGTCTTTAACACCGGGGAGCTGTTTTTT; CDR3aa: CASSLIPGAVFNTGELFF
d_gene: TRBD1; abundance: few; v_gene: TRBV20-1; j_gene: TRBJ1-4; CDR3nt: TGCAGTACTCTCAGGGGGAGAAAACTGTTTTTT; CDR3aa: CSTLRGRKLFF
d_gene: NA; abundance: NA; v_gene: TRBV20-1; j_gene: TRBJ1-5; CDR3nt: TGCAGTGCTCCACGGACCCCGTTCGGCAATCAGCCCCAGCATTTT; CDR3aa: CSAPRTPFGNQPQHF
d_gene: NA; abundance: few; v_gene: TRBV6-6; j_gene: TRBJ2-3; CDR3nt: TGTGCCAGCAGTTACTCCGGGTCTACAGGCGCAGATACGCAGTATTTT; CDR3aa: CASSYSGSTGADTQYF
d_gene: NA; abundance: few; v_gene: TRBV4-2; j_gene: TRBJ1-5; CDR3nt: TGTGCCAGCAGCCAAGGGGCAGGTAGCAATCAGCCCCAGCATTTT; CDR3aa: CASSQGAGSNQPQHF
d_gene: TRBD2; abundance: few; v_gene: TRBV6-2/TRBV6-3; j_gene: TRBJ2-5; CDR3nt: TGTGCCAGCAGTTACTCCCTAGCGGGGGGACCTAAAGAGACCCAGTACTTC; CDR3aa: CASSYSLAGGPKETQYF